A selection of T cell receptor beta chains follows, all from one sample in a study of PD-L1 blockade in urothelial cancer. Sequencing was performed with immunoSEQ multiplex PCR; in TCRdb, only in-frame clones are kept and a portion is missing. The sample contains some 40,000 clones, about 90% of which appear only once. The material was PBMCs, obtained around atezolizumab (anti-PD-L1) treatment. These TCRs come from a man between 65 and 85 years old with urothelial cancer. Each CDR3 is given with its conserved first and last residue. The D gene is left open where the match is weak. Not all rows give a size; the values are once, few, many and, for expanded clones, a class.

j_call	d_call	clone_size	v_call	cdr3_aa	cdr3_nt
TRBJ2-1	TRBD2	NA	TRBV6-6	CASSYSSGSSYNEQFF	TGTGCCAGCAGTTACTCTAGCGGGAGCTCCTACAATGAGCAGTTCTTC
TRBJ2-5	NA	NA	TRBV9	CASSVRPSPETQYF	TGTGCCAGCAGCGTCAGGCCCAGTCCCGAGACCCAGTACTTC
TRBJ2-1	TRBD2	NA	TRBV28	CASSSIWTSGSLMDEQFF	TGTGCCAGCAGTTCGATATGGACTAGCGGGAGCCTGATGGATGAGCAGTTCTTC
TRBJ2-6	NA	NA	TRBV30	CAGSRAGANVLTF	TGTGCCGGATCGAGGGCGGGGGCCAACGTCCTGACTTTC
TRBJ2-5	TRBD1	NA	TRBV5-5	CASSITDRGRETQYF	TGTGCCAGCAGCATAACCGACAGGGGAAGGGAGACCCAGTACTTC
TRBJ2-1	NA	NA	TRBV6-1	CASSESGGGRAVYNEQFF	TGTGCCAGCAGTGAATCGGGCGGTGGGAGAGCGGTATACAATGAGCAGTTCTTC
TRBJ1-1	NA	NA	TRBV18	CASSSSPLEAFF	TGTGCCAGCTCATCGTCTCCTCTTGAAGCTTTCTTT
TRBJ2-1	TRBD2	once	TRBV28	CASSSTRGAGGGDEQFF	TGTGCCAGCAGTTCCACGAGAGGAGCGGGAGGCGGCGATGAGCAGTTCTTC
TRBJ1-2	NA	NA	TRBV28	CASSLAAPKIYGYTF	TGTGCCAGCAGTTTAGCAGCGCCGAAAATCTATGGCTACACCTTC
TRBJ1-3	TRBD1	NA	TRBV18	CASSQGAFGNTIYF	TGTGCCAGCTCACAGGGGGCTTTTGGAAACACCATATATTTT
TRBJ1-5	NA	NA	TRBV6-5	CASAPQGYQPQHF	TGTGCCAGCGCCCCTCAGGGGTATCAGCCCCAGCATTTT
TRBJ2-5	TRBD2	NA	TRBV4-2	CASSLNPGLAVQETQYF	TGTGCCAGCAGCCTAAACCCGGGACTAGCGGTCCAAGAGACCCAGTACTTC
TRBJ2-3	TRBD2	once	TRBV2	CASSASLAGADTQYF	TGTGCCAGCAGTGCGTCTCTAGCGGGAGCAGATACGCAGTATTTT
TRBJ2-7	NA	few	TRBV28	CASRIGQDYEQYF	TGTGCCAGCAGGATTGGACAAGACTACGAGCAGTACTTC
TRBJ2-5	NA	NA	TRBV11-2	CASSSQGRETQYF	TGTGCCAGCAGCTCACAGGGAAGGGAGACCCAGTACTTC
TRBJ2-7	TRBD2	NA	TRBV7-9	CASSRRLAGYEQYF	TGTGCCAGCAGCCGGAGACTAGCGGGCTACGAGCAGTACTTC
TRBJ1-2	TRBD1	NA	TRBV28	CASSRGQRYGYTF	TGTGCCAGCAGCCGGGGACAGCGCTATGGCTACACCTTC
TRBJ2-1	TRBD2	NA	TRBV6-6	CASSETSGRAHEQFF	TGTGCCAGCAGCGAGACTAGCGGGAGGGCCCATGAGCAGTTCTTC
TRBJ1-2	TRBD1	NA	TRBV7-9	CASSLYPIDRAYGYTF	TGTGCCAGCAGCTTATACCCTATAGACAGGGCCTATGGCTACACCTTC
TRBJ2-2	NA	NA	TRBV7-3	CASSSMGADAGELFF	TGTGCCAGCAGCTCCATGGGGGCGGATGCCGGGGAGCTGTTTTTT
TRBJ2-2	NA	NA	TRBV27	CASNQRGSTGELFF	TGTGCCAGCAACCAAAGGGGTTCGACCGGGGAGCTGTTTTTT
TRBJ2-1	NA	NA	TRBV7-3	CASSLYETTLYNEQFF	TGTGCCAGCAGCTTATATGAGACTACCCTCTACAATGAGCAGTTCTTC
TRBJ1-1	NA	NA	TRBV5-1	CASSQGGNTEAFF	TGCGCCAGCAGCCAGGGTGGGAACACTGAAGCTTTCTTT
TRBJ2-1	TRBD2	few	TRBV5-8	CASSSVAGPNEQFF	TGTGCCAGCAGCTCCGTAGCGGGGCCCAATGAGCAGTTCTTC
TRBJ2-1	TRBD1	NA	TRBV4-2	CASYGTGANEQFF	TGTGCCAGTTACGGGACAGGGGCCAATGAGCAGTTCTTC
TRBJ1-2	NA	NA	TRBV29-1	CSVDAGPPRGYTF	TGCAGCGTTGATGCCGGTCCCCCCAGGGGCTACACCTTC
TRBJ1-1	NA	NA	TRBV21-1	CASSTKNTEAFF	TGTGCCAGCAGCACTAAGAACACTGAAGCTTTCTTT
TRBJ1-1	NA	NA	TRBV10-2	CASSGAGTSYTEAFF	TGCGCCAGCAGCGGGGCCGGGACTAGTTATACTGAAGCTTTCTTT
TRBJ2-2	NA	NA	TRBV27	CASTRVSGDTGELFF	TGTGCCAGCACGAGGGTTAGTGGGGACACCGGGGAGCTGTTTTTT
TRBJ2-5	TRBD2	NA	TRBV7-8	CASSLTPTTAGTQETQYF	TGTGCCAGCAGCTTAACTCCAACCACAGCGGGGACCCAAGAGACCCAGTACTTC
TRBJ1-2	NA	once	TRBV18	CASSPQTDIGYTF	TGTGCCAGCTCACCTCAGACAGACATCGGCTACACCTTC
TRBJ2-5	TRBD1	NA	TRBV9	CASSPQGTARLETQYF	TGTGCCAGCAGCCCGCAAGGGACAGCCAGATTAGAGACCCAGTACTTC
TRBJ1-1	TRBD1	once	TRBV5-6	CASSLRQGYLGTEAFF	TGTGCCAGCAGCTTGAGACAGGGCTATTTGGGAACTGAAGCTTTCTTT
TRBJ1-3	NA	NA	TRBV4-1	CASSQGDTGRGRRVGNTIYF	TGCGCCAGCAGCCAAGGGGACACGGGAAGGGGCCGCCGAGTTGGAAACACCATATATTTT
TRBJ2-7	TRBD2	NA	TRBV6-6	CASSLAGGDYEQYF	TGTGCCAGCAGTCTAGCGGGAGGAGACTACGAGCAGTACTTC
TRBJ1-1	NA	NA	TRBV27	CASSLNSDTEAFF	TGTGCCAGCAGTTTGAACTCGGACACTGAAGCTTTCTTT
TRBJ2-4	TRBD2	NA	TRBV11-2	CASSLGTSGGVAKNIQYF	TGTGCCAGCAGCCTGGGGACTAGCGGGGGCGTAGCCAAAAACATTCAGTACTTC
TRBJ2-2	TRBD1	NA	TRBV28	CASSSGGAAPGELFF	TGTGCCAGCAGTTCAGGGGGCGCCGCTCCAGGGGAGCTGTTTTTT
TRBJ2-7	TRBD1	once	TRBV5-6	CASQRDRELYEQYF	TGTGCCAGCCAAAGGGACAGGGAACTCTACGAGCAGTACTTC
TRBJ2-1	TRBD2	once	TRBV19	CASSIRVQRDPTIEQFF	TGTGCCAGTAGTATCAGGGTTCAGCGGGACCCCACCATTGAGCAGTTCTTC
TRBJ1-5	NA	NA	TRBV11-2	CASSLGSRQPQHF	TGTGCCAGCAGCTTAGGGTCGCGCCAGCCCCAGCATTTT
TRBJ1-4	TRBD1	NA	TRBV5-4	CASSLKGTVGEKLFF	TGTGCCAGCAGCTTGAAAGGGACAGTCGGTGAAAAACTGTTTTTT
TRBJ2-7	NA	NA	TRBV7-6	CASSLLQGEGEQYF	TGTGCCAGCAGCTTGTTACAGGGGGAGGGCGAGCAGTACTTC